This T cell receptor beta chain originates from a study of shared clonotypes between healthy human individuals. TCRdb keeps only in-frame clones here, not all; method: immunoSEQ multiplex PCR. The sample contains roughly 760,000 clones, 74% of which appear only once. The donor population consisted of healthy HIV-negative adults with no recent acute infections or vaccinations. The sample taken for sequencing was memory CD4+ T cells sorted from blood. Indicated subset: CD45RA-negative fraction. This sequence originates from a young woman in good health.

In DNA form, the CDR3 reads TGTGCCTGGAGTGTATCCAGGAACACTGAAGCTTTCTTT. It yields the protein CAWSVSRNTEAFF. The V call is TRBV30, the J call TRBJ1-1; D remains unclear. The CDR3 covers 13 residues. Germline V lookup: CDR1 GTSNPN, CDR2 SVGIG (reference sequence). With 0 bases removed from V and 1 base from J, the gap between germline ends came to 6 bases.